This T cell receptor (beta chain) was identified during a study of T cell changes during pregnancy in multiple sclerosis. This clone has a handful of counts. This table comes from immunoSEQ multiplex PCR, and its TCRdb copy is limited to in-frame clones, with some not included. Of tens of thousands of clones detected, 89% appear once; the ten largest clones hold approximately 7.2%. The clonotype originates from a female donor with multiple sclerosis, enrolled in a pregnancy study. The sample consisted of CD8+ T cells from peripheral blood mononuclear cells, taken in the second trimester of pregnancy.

The DNA of the CDR3 is TGCGCCAGCAGCTTGGACAGGGGATCCATCGGCTACACCTTC. Residues: CASSLDRGSIGYTF. The chain is built from TRBV5-1 and TRBJ1-2; TRBD1 aligns across 7 bases. Losses at the gene ends were 0 bases for V and 8 bases for J; bases not matched to a gene: 7. Germline CDR1 reads SGHRS; CDR2 reads YFSETQ. The CDR3 length is 14 residues.